Included here is one T cell receptor beta chain sequence, with context. This clone's antigen is unknown. No per-base quality is available; no much larger clone lies one base away. The protocol used for the library was 5' RACE. The sequencer listed for this sample is Illumina HiSeq 2500. A second PCR of roughly 7 to 12 cycles was performed with a sample-barcoded 5' primer and a J-beta primer mix. A template-switch 5' adaptor carrying 12 random nucleotides introduced a unique molecular identifier onto each TCR beta cDNA molecule. Each sample yielded at least 3 million CDR3-containing paired-end reads. All of the RNA was converted into first-strand cDNA using the Mint cDNA synthesis kit, with a TRBC-specific oligonucleotide serving as the primer. Following uracil-DNA glycosylase treatment, all cDNA underwent a first 18-cycle PCR with the universal primers M1SS and BC2_uni_R. Per the original workflow: Normalization of each sample was performed by random selection of 1 million high-quality reads, each carrying a distinct molecular identifier. Instead of being binned into consensus sequences, reads with shared molecular identifiers were discarded. MiTCR, with a Q25 quality threshold and the strictest error-elimination algorithm, was used for CDR3 identification, clonotype clustering and error correction. A nonparametric unseen species model with Euler transformation was used to estimate a lower bound on total TCR beta diversity. TCRdb reprocessed the public reads (quality trimming at Q25 with fastp, clone calling with MiXCR) and kept in-frame beta chains. All rows with the same CDR3 protein become a single entry with the most common DNA and genes. The V and J calls, along with clone size, are taken from TCRdb and not from the paper's own processing. Recorded for this sample are fewer than 2,000,000 distinct CDR3 sequences; roughly 32% of them occurred a single time. The leading ten clones occupy over 9% of the sample.

The sample originates from a study of blood T cells in healthy people across ages (dated by TCRdb to the mid-2010s). The study in broad terms: In model experiments, template switching captured about one uniquely barcoded TCR beta cDNA molecule for every two T cells. To track age-related changes in TCR beta repertoire diversity, the study relied on deep sequencing normalized with unique cDNA molecular identifiers. Donors were grouped into four age groups: young (average 16 years), middle-aged (approximately 41), aged (around 60) and long-lived (just over 80). Donors of different ages were randomly distributed across sequencing lanes to avoid experimental bias. Two additional independent replicas of 1 million unique cDNA reads from the same blood draw were analyzed for two donors (one aged 18 to 29 and one aged 80 or older). What the study reported, not specific to this receptor: A strong correlation was found between observed TCR beta diversity and the percentage of naive T cells measured by flow cytometry. Because donor CMV infection status was unknown, age-related changes in expanded clonotypes were potentially confounded. Bulk unsorted PBMC profiling prevented conclusive comparison of naive and antigen-experienced compartments. Observed TCR beta diversity per million T cells fell roughly linearly with age, and a significant reduction was already apparent by age around 40. Compared with the aged group, more naive CD4+ T cells, fewer expanded clones and increased TCR diversity were shown by the long-lived group, suggesting age selection. Estimates of total diversity based on one million sequenced T cells were regarded as lower bounds and as underestimates.

Systemically healthy Caucasian individuals from Russia, over 30 in total and aged about 6 to 90 years, were included as donors. Each donor gave ten milliliters of peripheral blood, drawn into EDTA-treated Vacutainer tubes. Ficoll-Paque density-gradient centrifugation was used to isolate PBMCs, with at least 6.5 million per sample. Trizol reagent was used to extract total RNA from PBMCs, with at least 5 micrograms per sample. The percentages of naive CD45RAhigh/CD27high T cells were determined by flow cytometry on a PBMC aliquot from every donor. There are 13 amino acids in the CDR3, from cysteine to phenylalanine inclusive. Only the CDR3 DNA stays, 39 bases, in frame from base 1. The germline V gene (reference sequence) yields DFQATT for CDR1 and SNEGSKA for CDR2. Cut back by 3 bases and 7 bases, the V and J ends lie 15 bases apart.

The sequenced sample was blood. The chain employs TRBV20-1 and TRBJ1-2; 5 matching bases give a weak D call of TRBD1. The sequence derives from a woman aged 25 to 39 in good health. The DNA reads TGCAGTGCTAGGGATGGGTTCGGGGCTGGCTACACCTTC. The resulting protein is CSARDGFGAGYTF.